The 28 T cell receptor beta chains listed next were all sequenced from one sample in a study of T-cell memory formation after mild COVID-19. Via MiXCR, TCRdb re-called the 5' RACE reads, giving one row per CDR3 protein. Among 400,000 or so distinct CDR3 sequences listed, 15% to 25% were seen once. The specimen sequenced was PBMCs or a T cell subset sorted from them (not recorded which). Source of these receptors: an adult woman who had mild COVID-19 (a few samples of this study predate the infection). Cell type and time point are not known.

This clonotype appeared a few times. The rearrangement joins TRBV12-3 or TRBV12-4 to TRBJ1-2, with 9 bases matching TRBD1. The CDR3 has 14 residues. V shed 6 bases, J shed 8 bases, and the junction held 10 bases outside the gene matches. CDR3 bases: TGTGCCAGCAGCACCTTGGGACAGGGAAGCGGCTACACCTTC. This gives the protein CASSTLGQGSGYTF.

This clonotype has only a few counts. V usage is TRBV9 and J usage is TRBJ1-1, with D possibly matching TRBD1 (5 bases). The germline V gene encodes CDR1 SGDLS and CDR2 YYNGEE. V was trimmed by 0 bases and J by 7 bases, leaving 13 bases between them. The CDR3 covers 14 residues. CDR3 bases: TGTGCCAGCAGCGTAGTCGGGACGGAGTTTGAAGCTTTCTTT. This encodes CASSVVGTEFEAFF.

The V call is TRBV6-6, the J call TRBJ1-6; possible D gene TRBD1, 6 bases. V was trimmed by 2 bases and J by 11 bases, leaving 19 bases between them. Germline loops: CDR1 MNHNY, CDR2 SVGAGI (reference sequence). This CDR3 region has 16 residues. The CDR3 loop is CASSYGQGSLRPPLHF. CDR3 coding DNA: TGTGCCAGCAGTTACGGGCAGGGGTCGCTCAGGCCACCCCTCCACTTT.

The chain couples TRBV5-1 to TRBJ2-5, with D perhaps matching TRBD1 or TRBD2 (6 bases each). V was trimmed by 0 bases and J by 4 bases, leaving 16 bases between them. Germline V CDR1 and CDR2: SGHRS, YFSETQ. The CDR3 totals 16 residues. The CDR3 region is CASSLGWGAVGETQYF. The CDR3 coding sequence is TGCGCCAGCAGCTTGGGCTGGGGGGCCGTGGGAGAGACCCAGTACTTC.

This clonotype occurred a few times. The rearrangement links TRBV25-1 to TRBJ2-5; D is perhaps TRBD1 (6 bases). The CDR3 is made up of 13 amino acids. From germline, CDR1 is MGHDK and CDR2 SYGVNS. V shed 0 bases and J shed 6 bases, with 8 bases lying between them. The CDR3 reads CASSEYGGQTQYF. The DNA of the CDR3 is TGTGCCAGCAGTGAATATGGGGGCCAGACCCAGTACTTC.

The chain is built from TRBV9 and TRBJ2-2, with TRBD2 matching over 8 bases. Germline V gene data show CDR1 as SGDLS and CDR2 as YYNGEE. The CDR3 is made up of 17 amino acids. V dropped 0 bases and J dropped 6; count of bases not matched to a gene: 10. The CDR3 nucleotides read TGTGCCAGCAGCGTAGGGGAGAGCGGGAGATCGCCCGGGGAGCTGTTTTTT. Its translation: CASSVGESGRSPGELFF.

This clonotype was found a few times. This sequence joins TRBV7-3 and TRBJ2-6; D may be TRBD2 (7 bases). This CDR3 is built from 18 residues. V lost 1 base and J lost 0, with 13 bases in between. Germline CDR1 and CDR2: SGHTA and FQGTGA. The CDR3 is CASSLKGGGSSGANVLTF. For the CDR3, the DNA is TGTGCCAGCAGCTTAAAAGGGGGAGGGAGCTCTGGGGCCAACGTCCTGACTTTC.

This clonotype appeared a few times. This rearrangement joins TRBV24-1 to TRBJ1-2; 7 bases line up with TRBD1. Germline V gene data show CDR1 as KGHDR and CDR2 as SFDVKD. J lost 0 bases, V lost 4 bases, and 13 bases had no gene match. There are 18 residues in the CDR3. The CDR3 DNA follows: TGTGCCACCAGTGACGGAGGGGGCAGCGGGCGAGCTAACTATGGCTACACCTTC. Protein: CATSDGGGSGRANYGYTF.

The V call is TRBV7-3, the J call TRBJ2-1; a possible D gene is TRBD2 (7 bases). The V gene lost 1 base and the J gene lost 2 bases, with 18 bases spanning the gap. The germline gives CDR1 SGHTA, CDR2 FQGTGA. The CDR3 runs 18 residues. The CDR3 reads CASSLIGRAGAPYNEQFF. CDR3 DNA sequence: TGTGCCAGCAGCTTAATAGGGCGCGCGGGGGCTCCCTACAATGAGCAGTTCTTC. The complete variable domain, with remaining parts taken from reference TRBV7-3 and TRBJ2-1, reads GAGVSQTPSNKVTEKGKYVELRCDPISGHTALYWYRQSLGQGPEFLIYFQGTGAADDSGLPNDRFFAVRPEGSVSTLKIQRTERGDSAVYLCASSLIGRAGAPYNEQFFGPGTRLTVL.

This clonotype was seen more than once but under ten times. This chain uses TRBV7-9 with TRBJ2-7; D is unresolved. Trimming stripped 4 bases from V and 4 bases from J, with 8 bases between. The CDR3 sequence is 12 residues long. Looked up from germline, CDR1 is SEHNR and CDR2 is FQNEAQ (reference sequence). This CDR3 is CASSYQDYEQYF. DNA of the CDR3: TGTGCCAGCAGCTATCAAGATTACGAGCAGTACTTC. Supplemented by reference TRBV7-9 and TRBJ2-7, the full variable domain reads DTGVSQNPRHKITKRGQNVTFRCDPISEHNRLYWYRQTLGQGPEFLTYFQNEAQLEKSRLLSDRFSAERPKGSFSTLEIQRTEQGDSAMYLCASSYQDYEQYFGPGTRLTVT.

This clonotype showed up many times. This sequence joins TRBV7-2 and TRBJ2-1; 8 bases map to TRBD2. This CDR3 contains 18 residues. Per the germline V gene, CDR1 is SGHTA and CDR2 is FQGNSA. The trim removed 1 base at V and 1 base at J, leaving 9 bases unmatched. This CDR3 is CASSLGPRGGQSYNEQFF. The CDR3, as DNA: TGTGCCAGCAGCTTAGGGCCCCGGGGGGGCCAATCCTACAATGAGCAGTTCTTC.

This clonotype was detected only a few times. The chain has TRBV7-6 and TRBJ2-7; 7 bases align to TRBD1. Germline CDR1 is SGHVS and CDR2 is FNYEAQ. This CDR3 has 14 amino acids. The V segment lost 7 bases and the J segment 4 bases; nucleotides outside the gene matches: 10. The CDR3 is CASNNFGTAYEQYF. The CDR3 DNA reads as TGTGCCAGCAACAACTTTGGGACAGCTTACGAGCAGTACTTC.

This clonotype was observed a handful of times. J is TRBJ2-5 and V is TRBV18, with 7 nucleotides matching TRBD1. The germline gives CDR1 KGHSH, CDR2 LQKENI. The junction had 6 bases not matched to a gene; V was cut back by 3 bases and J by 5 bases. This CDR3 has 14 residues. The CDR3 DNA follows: TGTGCCAGCTCACCCTCCACAGGGGACGAGACCCAGTACTTC. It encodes CASSPSTGDETQYF.

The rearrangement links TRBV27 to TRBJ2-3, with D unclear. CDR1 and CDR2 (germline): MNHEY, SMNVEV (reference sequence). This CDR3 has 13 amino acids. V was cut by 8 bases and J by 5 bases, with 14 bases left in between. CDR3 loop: CASLKPGEDTQYF. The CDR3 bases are TGTGCCAGCCTAAAACCCGGCGAAGATACGCAGTATTTT.

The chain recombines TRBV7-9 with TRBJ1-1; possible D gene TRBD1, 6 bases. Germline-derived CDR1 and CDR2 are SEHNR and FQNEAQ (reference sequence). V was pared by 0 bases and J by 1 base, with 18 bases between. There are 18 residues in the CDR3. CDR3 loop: CASSLAYQKQGPNTEAFF. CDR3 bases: TGTGCCAGCAGCTTAGCCTACCAGAAACAGGGACCGAACACTGAAGCTTTCTTT.

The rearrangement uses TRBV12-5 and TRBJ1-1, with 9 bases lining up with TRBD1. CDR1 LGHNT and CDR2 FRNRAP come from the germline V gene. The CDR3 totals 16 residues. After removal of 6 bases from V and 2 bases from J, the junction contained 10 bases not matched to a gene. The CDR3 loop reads CASGRITGGENTEAFF. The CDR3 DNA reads TGTGCTAGTGGCCGTATTACAGGGGGCGAAAACACTGAAGCTTTCTTT. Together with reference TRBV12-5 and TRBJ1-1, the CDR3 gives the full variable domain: DARVTQTPRHKVTEMGQEVTMRCQPILGHNTVFWYRQTMMQGLELLAYFRNRAPLDDSGMPKDRFSAEMPDATLATLKIQPSEPRDSAVYFCASGRITGGENTEAFFGQGTRLTVV.

CDR3 region: CAWSRGSPYNSPLHF. The DNA of the CDR3 is TGTGCCTGGAGTCGTGGGAGTCCCTATAATTCACCCCTCCACTTT. The chain links TRBV30 to TRBJ1-6; D gene ambiguous. Germline lookup yields CDR1 GTSNPN and CDR2 SVGIG (reference sequence). Trimming took 2 bases from V and 2 from J, leaving 10 bases between them. The CDR3 has 15 residues.

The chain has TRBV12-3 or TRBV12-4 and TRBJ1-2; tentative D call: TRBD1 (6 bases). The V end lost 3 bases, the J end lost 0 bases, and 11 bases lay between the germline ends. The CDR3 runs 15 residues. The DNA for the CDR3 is TGTGCCAGCAGTTTCGGACAGTTAGCTAACTATGGCTACACCTTC. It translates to CASSFGQLANYGYTF.

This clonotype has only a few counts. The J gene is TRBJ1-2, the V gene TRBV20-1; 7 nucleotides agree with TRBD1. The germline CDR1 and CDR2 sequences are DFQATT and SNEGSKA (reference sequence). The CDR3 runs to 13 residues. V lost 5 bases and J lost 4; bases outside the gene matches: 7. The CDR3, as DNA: TGCAGTGCTCACAGGGGTGGGAGCTATGGCTACACCTTC. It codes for CSAHRGGSYGYTF.

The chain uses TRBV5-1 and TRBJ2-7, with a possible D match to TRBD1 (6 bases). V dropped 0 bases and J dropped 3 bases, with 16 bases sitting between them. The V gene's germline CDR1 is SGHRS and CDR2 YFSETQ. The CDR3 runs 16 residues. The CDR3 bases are TGCGCCAGCAGCTTGGCCTATGGACAGCGGTTCTACGAGCAGTACTTC. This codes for CASSLAYGQRFYEQYF.

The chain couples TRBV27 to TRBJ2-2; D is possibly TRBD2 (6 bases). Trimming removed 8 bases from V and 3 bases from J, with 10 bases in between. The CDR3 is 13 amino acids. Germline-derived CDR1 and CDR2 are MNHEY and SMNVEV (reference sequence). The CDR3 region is CASGGVYTGELFF. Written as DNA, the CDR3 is TGTGCCAGCGGAGGGGTCTACACCGGGGAGCTGTTTTTT.

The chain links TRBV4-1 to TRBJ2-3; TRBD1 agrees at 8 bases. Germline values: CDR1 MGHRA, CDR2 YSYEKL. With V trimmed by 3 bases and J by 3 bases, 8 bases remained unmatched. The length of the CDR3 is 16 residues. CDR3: CASSHPKDRATDTQYF. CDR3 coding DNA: TGCGCCAGCAGCCACCCCAAGGACAGGGCAACAGATACGCAGTATTTT.

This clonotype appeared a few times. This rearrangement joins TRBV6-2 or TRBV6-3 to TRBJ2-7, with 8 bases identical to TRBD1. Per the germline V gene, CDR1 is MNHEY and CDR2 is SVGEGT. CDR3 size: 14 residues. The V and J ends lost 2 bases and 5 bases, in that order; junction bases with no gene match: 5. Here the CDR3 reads CASSYGQGTNEQYF. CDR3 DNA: TGTGCCAGCAGTTACGGACAGGGTACGAACGAGCAGTACTTC.

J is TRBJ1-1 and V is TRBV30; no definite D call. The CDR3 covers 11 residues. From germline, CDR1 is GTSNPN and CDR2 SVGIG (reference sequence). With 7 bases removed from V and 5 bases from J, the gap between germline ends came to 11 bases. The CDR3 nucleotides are TGTGCCTTGAACCGAGGAACTGAAGCTTTCTTT. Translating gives CALNRGTEAFF.

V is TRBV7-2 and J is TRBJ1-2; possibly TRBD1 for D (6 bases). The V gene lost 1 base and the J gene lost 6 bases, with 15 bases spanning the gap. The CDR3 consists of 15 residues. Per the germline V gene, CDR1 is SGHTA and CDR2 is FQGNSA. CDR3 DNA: TGTGCCAGCAGCTTAGGGTTACAGGGAGGTGATGGCTACACCTTC. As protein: CASSLGLQGGDGYTF.

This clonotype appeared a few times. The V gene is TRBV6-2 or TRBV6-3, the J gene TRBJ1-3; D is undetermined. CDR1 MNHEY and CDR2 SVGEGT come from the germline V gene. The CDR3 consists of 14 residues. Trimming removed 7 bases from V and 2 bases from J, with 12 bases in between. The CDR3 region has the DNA TGTGCCAGCAATCCCTCCGGCGCTGGAAACACCATATATTTT. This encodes CASNPSGAGNTIYF.

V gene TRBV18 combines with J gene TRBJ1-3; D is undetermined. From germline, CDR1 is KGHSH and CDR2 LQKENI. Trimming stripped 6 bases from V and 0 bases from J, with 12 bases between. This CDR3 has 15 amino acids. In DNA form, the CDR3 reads TGTGCCAGCTCCATAGCCGACCCCTCTGGAAACACCATATATTTT. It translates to CASSIADPSGNTIYF.

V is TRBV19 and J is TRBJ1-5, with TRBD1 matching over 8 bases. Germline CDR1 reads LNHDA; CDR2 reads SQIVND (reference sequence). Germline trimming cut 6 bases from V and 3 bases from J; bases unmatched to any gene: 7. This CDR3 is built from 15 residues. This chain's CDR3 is CASSHDRGDNQPQHF. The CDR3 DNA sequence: TGTGCCAGTAGCCACGACAGGGGTGACAATCAGCCCCAGCATTTT.